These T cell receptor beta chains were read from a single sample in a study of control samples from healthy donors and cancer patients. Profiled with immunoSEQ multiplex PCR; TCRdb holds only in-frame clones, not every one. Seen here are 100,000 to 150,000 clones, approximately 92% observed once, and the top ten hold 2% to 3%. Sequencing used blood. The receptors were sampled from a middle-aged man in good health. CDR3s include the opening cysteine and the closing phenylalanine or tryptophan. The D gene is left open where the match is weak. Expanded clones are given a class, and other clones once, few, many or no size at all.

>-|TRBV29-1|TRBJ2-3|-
CSASKGTSTDTQYF
TGCAGCGCCTCTAAGGGTACTAGCACAGATACGCAGTATTTT
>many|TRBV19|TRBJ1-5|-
CASTRGSDQPQHF
TGTGCCAGTACCCGTGGGAGCGATCAGCCCCAGCATTTT
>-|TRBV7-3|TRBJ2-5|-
CASSPTGLQETQYF
TGTGCCAGCAGCCCGACGGGGCTCCAAGAGACCCAGTACTTC
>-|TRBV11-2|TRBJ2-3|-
CASSLAGRPTDTQYF
TGTGCCAGCAGCTTAGCGGGCCGACCCACAGATACGCAGTATTTT
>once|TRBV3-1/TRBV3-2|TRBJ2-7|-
CASSPTGYEQYF
TGTGCCAGCAGCCCGACAGGCTACGAGCAGTACTTC
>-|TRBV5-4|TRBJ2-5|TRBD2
CASSPRLAGGPFQETQYF
TGTGCCAGCAGCCCTCGACTAGCGGGGGGCCCGTTCCAAGAGACCCAGTACTTC
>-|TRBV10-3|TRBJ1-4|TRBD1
CAISVGVGTANEKLFF
TGTGCCATCAGTGTCGGAGTGGGGACAGCTAATGAAAAACTGTTTTTT
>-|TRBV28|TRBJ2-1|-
CASSPPRRGNYNEQFF
TGTGCCAGCAGTCCCCCGAGGCGGGGCAACTACAATGAGCAGTTCTTC
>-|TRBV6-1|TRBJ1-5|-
CASSEGTALRQPQHF
TGTGCCAGCAGTGAAGGAACAGCACTTAGACAGCCCCAGCATTTT
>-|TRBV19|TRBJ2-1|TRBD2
CASSIDRTSRVQFF
TGTGCCAGTAGTATAGACCGGACTAGTAGGGTGCAGTTCTTC
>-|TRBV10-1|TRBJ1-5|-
CASSEGRVNQPQHF
TGCGCCAGCAGTGAAGGCCGAGTCAATCAGCCCCAGCATTTT
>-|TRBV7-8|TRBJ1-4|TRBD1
CASSLFAVQGGNEKLFF
TGTGCCAGCAGCCTATTTGCGGTTCAGGGGGGTAATGAAAAACTGTTTTTT
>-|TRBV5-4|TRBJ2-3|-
CASSLGPVATDTQYF
TGTGCCAGCAGCTTGGGCCCCGTTGCAACAGATACGCAGTATTTT
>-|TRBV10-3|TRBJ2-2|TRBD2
CAIRSPVSGGAAGELFF
TGTGCCATCAGGTCTCCGGTTAGCGGGGGGGCCGCCGGGGAGCTGTTTTTT
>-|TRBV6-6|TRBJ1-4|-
CASKITAAKNEKLFF
TGTGCCAGCAAAATCACAGCGGCAAAAAATGAAAAACTGTTTTTT
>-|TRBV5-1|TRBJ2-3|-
CASSGHLGDTQYF
TGCGCCAGCAGCGGCCACTTGGGAGATACGCAGTATTTT
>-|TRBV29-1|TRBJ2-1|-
CSVVRGGDEQFF
TGCAGCGTTGTGAGGGGGGGAGATGAGCAGTTCTTC
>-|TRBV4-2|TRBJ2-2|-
CASSQQTGLQGELFF
TGTGCCAGCAGCCAACAGACGGGACTCCAAGGGGAGCTGTTTTTT
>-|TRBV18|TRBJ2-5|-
CASSPGWLMETQYF
TGTGCCAGCTCACCCGGGTGGCTCATGGAGACCCAGTACTTC
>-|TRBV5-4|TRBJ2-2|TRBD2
CASSVPSGLNTGELFF
TGTGCCAGCAGCGTACCTAGCGGACTGAACACCGGGGAGCTGTTTTTT
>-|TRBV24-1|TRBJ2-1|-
CATSGSSDSYNEQFF
TGTGCCACCAGTGGCTCCAGTGACTCCTACAATGAGCAGTTCTTC
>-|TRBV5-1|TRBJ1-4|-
CASSLTGKGEKLFF
TGCGCCAGCAGCTTGACAGGGAAGGGCGAAAAACTGTTTTTT
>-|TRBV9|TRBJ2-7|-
CASSVEGRTDYEQYF
TGTGCCAGCAGCGTAGAGGGCAGGACCGACTACGAGCAGTACTTC
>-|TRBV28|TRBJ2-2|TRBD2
CASSRGRNTGELFF
TGTGCCAGCAGTCGCGGGAGGAACACCGGGGAGCTGTTTTTT
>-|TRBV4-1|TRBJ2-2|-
CASSQGGQATGELFF
TGCGCCAGCAGCCAAGGGGGGCAGGCGACCGGGGAGCTGTTTTTT
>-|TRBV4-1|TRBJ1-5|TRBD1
CASSQVRDRGSFYSNQPQHF
TGCGCCAGCAGCCAAGTCAGGGACAGGGGGAGTTTTTATAGCAATCAGCCCCAGCATTTT
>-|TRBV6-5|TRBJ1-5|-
CASGATGFDNQPQHF
TGTGCCAGCGGAGCTACAGGGTTTGACAATCAGCCCCAGCATTTT
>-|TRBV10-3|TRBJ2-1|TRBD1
CAIRPTGEDEQFF
TGTGCCATCAGGCCGACAGGGGAAGATGAGCAGTTCTTC
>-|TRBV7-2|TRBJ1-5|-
CASSWGVNQPQHF
TGTGCCAGCAGCTGGGGAGTGAATCAGCCCCAGCATTTT
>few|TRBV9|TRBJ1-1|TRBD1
CASSPWGQVGANTEAFF
TGTGCCAGCAGCCCTTGGGGACAGGTTGGGGCGAACACTGAAGCTTTCTTT
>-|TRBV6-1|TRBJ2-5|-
CASSDGQGRETQYF
TGTGCCAGCAGTGATGGGCAGGGAAGAGAGACCCAGTACTTC
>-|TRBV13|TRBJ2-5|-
CASSQQSGAVETQYF
TGTGCCAGCAGCCAACAATCGGGGGCGGTAGAGACCCAGTACTTC
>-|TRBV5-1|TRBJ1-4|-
CASSFDGARNEKLFF
TGCGCCAGCAGCTTCGACGGGGCGCGGAATGAAAAACTGTTTTTT
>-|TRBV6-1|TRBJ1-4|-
CASSEGQAGEKLFF
TGTGCCAGCAGTGAAGGACAGGCAGGGGAAAAACTGTTTTTT
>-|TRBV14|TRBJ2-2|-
CASSQVRGTGELFF
TGTGCCAGCAGCCAAGTCCGGGGCACCGGGGAGCTGTTTTTT
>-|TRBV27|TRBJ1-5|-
CASSARGASNQPQHF
TGTGCCAGCAGCGCGAGGGGGGCAAGCAATCAGCCCCAGCATTTT
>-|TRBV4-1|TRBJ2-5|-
CASSQDESGEETQYF
TGCGCCAGCAGCCAAGACGAATCCGGGGAAGAGACCCAGTACTTC
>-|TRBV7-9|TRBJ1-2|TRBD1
CASSFIWTDVRQGIYGYTF
TGTGCCAGCAGCTTCATATGGACAGACGTCCGACAGGGAATCTATGGCTACACCTTC
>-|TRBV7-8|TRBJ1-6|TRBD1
CASSFPGQGNSPLHF
TGTGCCAGCAGCTTTCCGGGACAGGGTAATTCACCCCTCCACTTT
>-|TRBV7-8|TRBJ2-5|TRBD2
CASSLRELAGLPWETQYF
TGTGCCAGCAGCTTACGGGAACTAGCGGGGTTACCTTGGGAGACCCAGTACTTC
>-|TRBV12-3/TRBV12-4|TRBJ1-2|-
CASSPELWGYTF
TGTGCCAGCAGTCCCGAGTTGTGGGGCTACACCTTC
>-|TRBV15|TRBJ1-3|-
CATSFTGSVGVFGNTIYF
TGTGCCACCAGCTTTACAGGGTCGGTCGGTGTTTTTGGAAACACCATATATTTT
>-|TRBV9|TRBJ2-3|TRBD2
CASSHGTSGDTQYF
TGTGCCAGCAGCCATGGGACTAGCGGGGATACGCAGTATTTT
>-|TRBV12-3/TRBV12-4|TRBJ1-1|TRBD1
CASSPPYRDREDF
TGTGCCAGCAGTCCCCCGTACCGGGACAGGGAAGACTTT
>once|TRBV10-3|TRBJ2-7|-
CATTRQDSYEQYF
TGTGCCACGACGAGACAGGACTCCTACGAGCAGTACTTC
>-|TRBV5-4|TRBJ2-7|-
CATSRGISYEQYF
TGTGCCACCTCTCGGGGCATCTCCTACGAGCAGTACTTC
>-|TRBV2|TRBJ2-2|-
CASTGGGGGELFF
TGTGCCAGCACCGGAGGGGGGGGCGGGGAGCTGTTTTTT
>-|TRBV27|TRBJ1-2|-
CASSPSTGRGYTF
TGTGCCAGCAGTCCTTCGACAGGCCGGGGCTACACCTTC
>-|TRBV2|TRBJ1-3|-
CASTTPGAPTIYF
TGTGCCAGCACCACCCCCGGGGCGCCCACCATATATTTT
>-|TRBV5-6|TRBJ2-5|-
CASKKPSGVQETQYF
TGTGCCAGCAAAAAACCTTCGGGAGTTCAAGAGACCCAGTACTTC
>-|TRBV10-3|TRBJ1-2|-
CAIRTLQGSSYGYTF
TGTGCCATCAGAACCCTACAGGGATCATCCTATGGCTACACCTTC
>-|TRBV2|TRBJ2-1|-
CASSLTPLNEQFF
TGTGCCAGCAGTCTTACCCCCCTAAATGAGCAGTTCTTC
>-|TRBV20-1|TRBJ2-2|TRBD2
CSASLSGGRTGELFF
TGCAGTGCTAGTCTGTCGGGGGGGCGCACCGGGGAGCTGTTTTTT
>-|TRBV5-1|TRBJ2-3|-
CASSLESRGRDTQYF
TGCGCCAGCAGCTTGGAATCCAGGGGGAGGGATACGCAGTATTTT
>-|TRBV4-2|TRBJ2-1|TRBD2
CASSQGSSGGARNEQFF
TGTGCCAGCAGCCAGGGATCTAGCGGGGGGGCCAGGAATGAGCAGTTCTTC
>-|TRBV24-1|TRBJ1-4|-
CATSWSATNEKLFF
TGTGCCACCAGCTGGTCTGCAACTAATGAAAAACTGTTTTTT
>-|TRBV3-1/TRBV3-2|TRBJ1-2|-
CASSQATPGGYTF
TGTGCCAGCAGCCAAGCGACACCCGGTGGCTACACCTTC